This TCR beta chain was recorded in a study of cytomegalovirus exposure and HLA in healthy donors. Whole-study context: Prior work identified some 120 million unique TCR beta sequences in 190 million or so T cells.

CDR3 size: 16 residues. Germline V gene sequence: CDR1 SGHRS, CDR2 YFSETQ. V lost 1 base to trimming and J lost 5 bases; unmatched junction nucleotides: 10. General observations from the study: Solely CMV serostatus was available to characterize immune exposure.

Use of 60 Vbeta and 13 Jbeta primers characterized the PCR. Some clones are missing from TCRdb's copy, which holds only in-frame ones; the method was immunoSEQ multiplex PCR. The table shows approximately 220,000 clones, with roughly 80% occurring only once. This clone was seen a few times. What it binds is unknown. The sequence derives from a man aged 25 to 40 in good health and CMV-seronegative. The chain joins TRBV5-1 to TRBJ2-7; TRBD1 aligns across 9 bases. The sequencing sample was made of PBMCs. The CDR3 protein is CASSLTPGQGAHEQYF. The CDR3 DNA is TGCGCCAGCAGCTTGACGCCGGGACAGGGAGCCCACGAGCAGTACTTC.